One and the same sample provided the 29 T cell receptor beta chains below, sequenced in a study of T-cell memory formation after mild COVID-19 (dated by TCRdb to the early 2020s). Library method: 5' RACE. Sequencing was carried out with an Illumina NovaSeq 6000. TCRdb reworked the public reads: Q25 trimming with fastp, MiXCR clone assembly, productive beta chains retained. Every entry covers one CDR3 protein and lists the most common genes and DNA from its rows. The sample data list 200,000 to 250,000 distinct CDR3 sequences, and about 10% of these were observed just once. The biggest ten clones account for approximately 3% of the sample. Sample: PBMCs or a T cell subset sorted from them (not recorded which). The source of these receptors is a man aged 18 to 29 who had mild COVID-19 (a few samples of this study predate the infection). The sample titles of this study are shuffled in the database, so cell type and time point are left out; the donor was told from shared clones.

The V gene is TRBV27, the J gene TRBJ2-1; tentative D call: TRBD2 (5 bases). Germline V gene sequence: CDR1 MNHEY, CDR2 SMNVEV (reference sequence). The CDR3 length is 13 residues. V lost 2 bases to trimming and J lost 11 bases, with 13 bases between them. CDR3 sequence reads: CASSLGERSKQFF. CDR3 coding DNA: TGTGCCAGCAGTTTAGGGGAGAGATCGAAGCAGTTCTTC.

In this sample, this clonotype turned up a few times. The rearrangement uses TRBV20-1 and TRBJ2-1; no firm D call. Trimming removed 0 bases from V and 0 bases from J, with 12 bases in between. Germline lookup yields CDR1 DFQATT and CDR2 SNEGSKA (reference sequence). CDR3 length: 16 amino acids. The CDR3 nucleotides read TGCAGTGCTAGAGAGGATGGGGTTATCTCCTACAATGAGCAGTTCTTC. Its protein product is CSAREDGVISYNEQFF.

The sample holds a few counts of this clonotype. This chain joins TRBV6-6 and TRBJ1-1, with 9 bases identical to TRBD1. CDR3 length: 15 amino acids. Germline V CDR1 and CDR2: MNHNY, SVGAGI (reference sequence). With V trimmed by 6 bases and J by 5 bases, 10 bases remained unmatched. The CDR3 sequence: CASRRDREGGTEAFF. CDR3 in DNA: TGTGCCAGCAGGAGGGACAGGGAAGGGGGGACTGAAGCTTTCTTT.

The CDR3 sequence is CASRGTAGTDTQYF. The DNA of the CDR3 is TGTGCCAGCAGAGGGACAGCAGGGACAGATACGCAGTATTTT. This chain joins TRBV2 and TRBJ2-3; 7 bases line up with TRBD1. In germline, CDR1 is SNHLY, CDR2 FYNNEI. This CDR3 comprises 14 residues. Trimming cost V 6 bases and J 3 bases; bases outside gene matches: 6.

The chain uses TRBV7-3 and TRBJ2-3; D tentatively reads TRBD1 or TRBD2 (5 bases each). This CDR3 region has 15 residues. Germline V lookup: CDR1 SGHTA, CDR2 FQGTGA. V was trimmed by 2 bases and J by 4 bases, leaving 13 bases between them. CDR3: CASSLGTPQADTQYF. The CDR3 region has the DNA TGTGCCAGCAGCTTAGGGACCCCCCAGGCAGATACGCAGTATTTT.

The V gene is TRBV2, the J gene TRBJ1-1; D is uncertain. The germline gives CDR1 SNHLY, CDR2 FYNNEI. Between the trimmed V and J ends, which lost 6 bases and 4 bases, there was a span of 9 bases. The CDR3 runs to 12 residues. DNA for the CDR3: TGTGCCAGCAGAGGACGGCTCACTGAAGCTTTCTTT. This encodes CASRGRLTEAFF.

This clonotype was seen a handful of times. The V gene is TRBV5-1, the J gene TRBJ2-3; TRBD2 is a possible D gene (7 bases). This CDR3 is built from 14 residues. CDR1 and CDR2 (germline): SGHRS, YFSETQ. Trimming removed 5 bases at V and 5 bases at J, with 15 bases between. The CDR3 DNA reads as TGCGCCAGCAGGGGGGGGGCCAGGGGAGATACGCAGTATTTT. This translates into CASRGGARGDTQYF.

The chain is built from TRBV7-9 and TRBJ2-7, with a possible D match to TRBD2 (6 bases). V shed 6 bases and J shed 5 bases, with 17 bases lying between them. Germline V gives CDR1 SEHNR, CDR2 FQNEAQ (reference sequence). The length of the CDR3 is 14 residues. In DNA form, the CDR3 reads TGTGCCAGCAGTCGCGGGGTCCCGACAAACGAGCAGTACTTC. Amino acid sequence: CASSRGVPTNEQYF.

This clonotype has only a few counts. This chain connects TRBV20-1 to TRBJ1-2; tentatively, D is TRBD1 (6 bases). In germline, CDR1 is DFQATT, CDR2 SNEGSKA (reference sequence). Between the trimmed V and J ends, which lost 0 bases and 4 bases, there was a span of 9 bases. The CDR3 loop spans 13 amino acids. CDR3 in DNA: TGCAGTGCTAGAGATTACAGGGTCTATGGCTACACCTTC. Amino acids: CSARDYRVYGYTF.

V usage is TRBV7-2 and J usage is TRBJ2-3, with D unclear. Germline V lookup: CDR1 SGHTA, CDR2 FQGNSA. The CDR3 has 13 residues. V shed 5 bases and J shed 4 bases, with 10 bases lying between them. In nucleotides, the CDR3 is TGTGCCAGCAGCCGCATAGTAGCAGATACGCAGTATTTT. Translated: CASSRIVADTQYF.

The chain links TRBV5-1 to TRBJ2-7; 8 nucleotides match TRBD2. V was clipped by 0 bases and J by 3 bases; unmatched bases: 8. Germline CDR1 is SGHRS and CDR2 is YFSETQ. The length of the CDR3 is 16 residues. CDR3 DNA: TGCGCCAGCAGCTTGGCCGCGACTAGCGTTGACTACGAGCAGTACTTC. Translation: CASSLAATSVDYEQYF.

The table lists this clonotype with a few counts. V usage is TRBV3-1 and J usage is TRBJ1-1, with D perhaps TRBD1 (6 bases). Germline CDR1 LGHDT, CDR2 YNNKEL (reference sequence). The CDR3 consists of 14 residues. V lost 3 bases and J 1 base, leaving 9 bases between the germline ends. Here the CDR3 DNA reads TGTGCCAGCAGCCATGGGGGACAGAACACTGAAGCTTTCTTT. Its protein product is CASSHGGQNTEAFF.

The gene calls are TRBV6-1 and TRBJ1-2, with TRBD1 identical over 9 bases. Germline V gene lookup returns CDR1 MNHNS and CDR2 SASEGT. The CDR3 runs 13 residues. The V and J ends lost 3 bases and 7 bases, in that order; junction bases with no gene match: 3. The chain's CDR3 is CASSDATGGGYTF. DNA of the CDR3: TGTGCCAGCAGTGACGCGACAGGGGGTGGCTACACCTTC.

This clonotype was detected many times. The CDR3 is CASSQDGSADTQYF. CDR3 in DNA: TGTGCCAGCAGCCAAGATGGCAGCGCAGATACGCAGTATTTT. This sequence joins TRBV4-2 and TRBJ2-3; D is unresolved. Looked up from germline, CDR1 is LGHNA and CDR2 is YNFKEQ. Deletions cut 0 bases from V and 4 bases from J, with 8 bases between. The CDR3 runs to 14 residues.

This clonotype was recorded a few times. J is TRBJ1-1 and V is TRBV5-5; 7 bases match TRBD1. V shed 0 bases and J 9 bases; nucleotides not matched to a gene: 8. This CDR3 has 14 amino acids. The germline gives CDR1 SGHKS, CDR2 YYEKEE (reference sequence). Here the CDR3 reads CASSLEGGSAQAFF. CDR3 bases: TGTGCCAGCAGCTTGGAAGGGGGCAGTGCCCAAGCTTTCTTT.

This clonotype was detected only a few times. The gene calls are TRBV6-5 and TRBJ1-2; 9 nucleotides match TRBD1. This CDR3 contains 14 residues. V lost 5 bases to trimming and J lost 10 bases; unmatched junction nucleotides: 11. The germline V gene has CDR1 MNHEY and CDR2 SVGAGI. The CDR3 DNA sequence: TGTGCCAGCAGTACATCCGGGACAGGGCGCGTCTACACCTTC. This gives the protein CASSTSGTGRVYTF.

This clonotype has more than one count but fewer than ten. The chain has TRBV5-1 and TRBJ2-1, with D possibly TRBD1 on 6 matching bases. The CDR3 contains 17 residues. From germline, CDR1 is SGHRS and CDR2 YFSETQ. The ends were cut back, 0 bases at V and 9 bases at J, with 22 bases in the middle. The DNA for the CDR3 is TGCGCCAGCAGCTTGGCTAGGTCTATGGGGGCCTCGCCTGAGCAGTTCTTC. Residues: CASSLARSMGASPEQFF.

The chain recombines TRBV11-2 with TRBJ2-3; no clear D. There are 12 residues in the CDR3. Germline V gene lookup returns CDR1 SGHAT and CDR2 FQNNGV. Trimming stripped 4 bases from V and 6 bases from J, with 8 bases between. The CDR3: CASSYFYDTQYF. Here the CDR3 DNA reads TGTGCCAGCAGCTACTTTTACGATACGCAGTATTTT.

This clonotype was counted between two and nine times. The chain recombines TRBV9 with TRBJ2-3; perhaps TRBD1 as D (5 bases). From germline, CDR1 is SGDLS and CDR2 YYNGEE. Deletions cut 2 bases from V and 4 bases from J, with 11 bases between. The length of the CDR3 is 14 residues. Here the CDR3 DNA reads TGTGCCAGCAGCGTCCGGCAGGGATCAGATACGCAGTATTTT. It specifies CASSVRQGSDTQYF.

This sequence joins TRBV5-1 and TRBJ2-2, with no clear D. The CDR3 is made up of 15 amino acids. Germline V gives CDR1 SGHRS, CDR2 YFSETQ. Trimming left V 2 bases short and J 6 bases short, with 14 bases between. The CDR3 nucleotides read TGCGCCAGCAGCTTATCATTCAGAGGCGCCGGGGAGCTGTTTTTT. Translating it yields CASSLSFRGAGELFF.

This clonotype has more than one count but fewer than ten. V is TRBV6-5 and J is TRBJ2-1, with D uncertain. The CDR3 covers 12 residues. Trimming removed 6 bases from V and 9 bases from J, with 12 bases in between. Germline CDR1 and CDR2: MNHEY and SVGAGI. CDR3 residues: CASRQWVGEQFF. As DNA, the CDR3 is TGTGCCAGCAGACAGTGGGTCGGTGAGCAGTTCTTC.

CDR3 loop: CASSLVGAEQFF. The CDR3 DNA follows: TGTGCCAGCAGCTTAGTCGGAGCTGAGCAGTTCTTC. The chain joins TRBV5-5 to TRBJ2-1; D is unresolved. CDR3 size: 12 residues. In germline, CDR1 is SGHKS, CDR2 YYEKEE (reference sequence). Trimming took off 2 bases at V and 9 bases at J, with 9 bases between the two ends.

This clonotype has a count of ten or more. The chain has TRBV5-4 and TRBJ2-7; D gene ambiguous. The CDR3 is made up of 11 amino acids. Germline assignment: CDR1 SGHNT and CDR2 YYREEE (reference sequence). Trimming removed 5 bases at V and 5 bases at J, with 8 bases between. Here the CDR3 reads CASSFTDEQYF. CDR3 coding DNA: TGTGCCAGCAGTTTCACCGACGAGCAGTACTTC.

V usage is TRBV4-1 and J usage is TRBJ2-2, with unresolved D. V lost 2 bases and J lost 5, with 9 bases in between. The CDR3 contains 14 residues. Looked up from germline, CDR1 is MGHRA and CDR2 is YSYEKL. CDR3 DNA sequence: TGCGCCAGCAGCCAATTGGCCTGGACCGGGGAGCTGTTTTTT. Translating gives CASSQLAWTGELFF.

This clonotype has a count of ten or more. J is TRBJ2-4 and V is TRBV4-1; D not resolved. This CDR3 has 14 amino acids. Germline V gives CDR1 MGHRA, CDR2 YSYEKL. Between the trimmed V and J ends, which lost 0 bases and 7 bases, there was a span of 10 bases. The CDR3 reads CASSQDGRANIQYF. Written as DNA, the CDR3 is TGCGCCAGCAGCCAAGATGGGCGAGCGAACATTCAGTACTTC.

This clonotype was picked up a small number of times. The CDR3 reads CASSFRISYEQYF. Here the CDR3 DNA reads TGTGCCAGCAGCTTCAGAATCTCCTACGAGCAGTACTTC. The rearrangement uses TRBV7-2 and TRBJ2-7; D gene unclear. CDR1 and CDR2 from the germline V gene are SGHTA and FQGNSA. This CDR3 region has 13 residues. Trimming took 3 bases from V and 0 from J, leaving 6 bases between them.

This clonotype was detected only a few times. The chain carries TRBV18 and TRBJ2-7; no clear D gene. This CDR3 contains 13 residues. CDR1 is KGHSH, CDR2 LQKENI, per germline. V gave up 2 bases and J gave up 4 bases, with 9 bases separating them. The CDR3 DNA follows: TGTGCCAGCTCACCAGCAGTCGGGTACGAGCAGTACGTC. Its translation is CASSPAVGYEQYV.

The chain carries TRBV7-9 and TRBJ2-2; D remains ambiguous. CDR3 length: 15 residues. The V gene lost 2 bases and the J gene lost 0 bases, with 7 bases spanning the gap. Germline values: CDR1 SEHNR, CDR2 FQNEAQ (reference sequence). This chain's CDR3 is CASSLSLSNTGELFF. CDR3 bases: TGTGCCAGCAGCTTAAGTTTGTCGAACACCGGGGAGCTGTTTTTT.

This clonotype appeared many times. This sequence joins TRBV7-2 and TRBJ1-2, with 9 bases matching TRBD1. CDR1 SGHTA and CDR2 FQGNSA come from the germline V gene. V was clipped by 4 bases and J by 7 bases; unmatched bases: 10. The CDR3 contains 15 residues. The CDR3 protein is CASSSPGGTGSGYTF. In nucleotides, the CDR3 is TGTGCCAGCAGCTCACCGGGCGGGACAGGGTCTGGCTACACCTTC.